The 27 T cell receptor beta chains reported below all come from one sample, sequenced in a study of blood T cells in healthy people across ages. Primed by a sample-barcoded 5' primer and a J-beta primer mix, a second PCR proceeded for about 6 to 12 cycles. MiXCR, run by TCRdb on the 5' RACE reads, gives a single entry per CDR3 protein. The sample records around 1,600,000 distinct CDR3 sequences, about 45% being singletons. The source material was blood. These receptors came from a woman aged 18-29 years in good health.

V is TRBV2 and J is TRBJ1-4; D unresolved. Per the germline V gene, CDR1 is SNHLY and CDR2 is FYNNEI. CDR3 length equals 13 residues. The ends were cut back, 8 bases at V and 5 bases at J, with 12 bases in the middle. This CDR3 is CASRRASNEKLFF. The CDR3 DNA follows: TGTGCCAGCCGTCGGGCCTCAAATGAAAAACTGTTTTTT.

The chain uses TRBV21-1 and TRBJ2-5; the DNA was not compared with TRBD2, the D call given in the table. The J call may be mistaken, given a closer DNA end match to TRBJ2-7. TRBV21-1 is termed a pseudogene. The CDR3 length is 15 residues. The CDR3 spells CASSKGVGLGLEQYF. The DNA of the CDR3 is TGTGCCAGCAGCAAAGGAGTTGGACTAGGTCTCGAGCAGTACTTC.

This rearrangement joins TRBV2 to TRBJ2-2; perhaps TRBD1 as D (5 bases). The V end lost 9 bases, the J end lost 6 bases, and 8 bases lay between the germline ends. Germline CDR1 reads SNHLY; CDR2 reads FYNNEI. CDR3 size: 11 residues. Written as DNA, the CDR3 is TGTGCCAGAGGGGTTGCCGGGGAGCTGTTTTTT. Amino acids: CARGVAGELFF. The full variable domain, completed using reference TRBV2 and TRBJ2-2, is EPEVTQTPSHQVTQMGQEVILRCVPISNHLYFYWYRQILGQKVEFLVSFYNNEISEKSEIFDDQFSVERPDGSNFTLKIRSTKLEDSAMYFCARGVAGELFFGEGSRLTVL.

This clonotype was seen only a few times. The gene calls are TRBV29-1 and TRBJ1-4, with no clear D. The CDR3 runs 12 residues. Germline values: CDR1 SQVTM, CDR2 ANQGSEA. Trimming took 8 bases from V and 5 from J, leaving 12 bases between them. In nucleotides, the CDR3 is TGCAGCCCGAGGGTACAGAATGAAAAACTGTTTTTT. Its protein product is CSPRVQNEKLFF. Based on the CDR3 plus reference TRBV29-1 and TRBJ1-4, the full variable domain is SAVISQKPSRDICQRGTSLTIQCQVDSQVTMMFWYRQQPGQSLTLIATANQGSEATYESGFVIDKFPISRPNLTFSTLTVSNMSPEDSSIYLCSPRVQNEKLFFGSGTQLSVL.

This chain links TRBV10-3 with TRBJ2-5, with D perhaps TRBD1 (6 bases). This CDR3 comprises 14 residues. Germline-derived CDR1 and CDR2 are ENHRY and SYGVKD. V lost 10 bases to trimming and J lost 1 base, with 16 bases between them. As DNA, the CDR3 is TGTGCCACTTCAACCGGGACAACCCAAGAGACCCAGTACTTC. It codes for CATSTGTTQETQYF.

This chain joins TRBV7-2 and TRBJ1-4; D uncertain. The V and J ends lost 2 bases and 5 bases respectively, with 9 bases between them. The CDR3 contains 14 residues. Germline assignment: CDR1 SGHTA and CDR2 FQGNSA. The CDR3 nucleotides are TGTGCCAGCAGCTTATTTGCGGGGAATGAAAAACTGTTTTTT. This translates into CASSLFAGNEKLFF.

The rearrangement joins TRBV4-3 to TRBJ2-1; 7 bases are a match to TRBD2. The CDR3 loop spans 17 amino acids. The V and J ends lost 0 bases and 4 bases, in that order; junction bases with no gene match: 9. CDR1 LGHNA and CDR2 YSLEER come from the germline V gene. The chain's CDR3 is CASSQEVLAAGYNEQFF. The CDR3 DNA is TGCGCCAGCAGCCAAGAGGTCCTAGCGGCGGGTTACAATGAGCAGTTCTTC.

The rearrangement links TRBV11-2 to TRBJ1-1, with TRBD1 identical over 7 bases. The CDR3 has 18 amino acids. Looked up from germline, CDR1 is SGHAT and CDR2 is FQNNGV. V lost 7 bases, J lost 4 bases, and 21 bases stayed unmatched. CDR3 sequence: CASNLPPDRRVQGTEAFF. The CDR3 nucleotides read TGTGCCAGCAACCTACCTCCGGACAGGAGGGTTCAGGGCACTGAAGCTTTCTTT.

The chain carries TRBV5-6 and TRBJ2-3; D is undetermined. Germline V gene sequence: CDR1 SGHDT, CDR2 YYEEEE. V was cut by 4 bases and J by 4 bases, with 19 bases left in between. CDR3 length: 16 amino acids. The CDR3 bases are TGTGCCAGCAGCCCTAGACCATCTTGGGCCCCAGATACGCAGTATTTT. It yields the protein CASSPRPSWAPDTQYF.

V and J are TRBV30 and TRBJ2-1; tentatively, D is TRBD1 or TRBD2 (5 bases each). Trimming pared 5 bases from V and 5 bases from J, leaving 16 bases between. Looked up from germline, CDR1 is GTSNPN and CDR2 is SVGIG (reference sequence). The CDR3 has 14 amino acids. The CDR3 DNA reads TGTGCCTGGCGGGACGGTAGTCTGAACAATGAGCAGTTCTTC. Its protein is CAWRDGSLNNEQFF.

The chain carries TRBV27 and TRBJ1-4, with no clear D. CDR3 length equals 16 residues. CDR1 is MNHEY and CDR2 is SMNVEV in the germline V gene (reference sequence). Trimming shortened V by 4 bases and J by 2 bases, and 14 bases separated the two germline ends. CDR3 nucleotides: TGTGCCAGCAGTTCTCCGGGAGCCGCGACTAATGAAAAACTGTTTTTT. It specifies CASSSPGAATNEKLFF. Variable domain in full (rest from reference TRBV27 and TRBJ1-4): EAQVTQNPRYLITVTGKKLTVTCSQNMNHEYMSWYRQDPGLGLRQIYYSMNVEVTDKGDVPEGYKVSRKEKRNFPLILESPSPNQTSLYFCASSSPGAATNEKLFFGSGTQLSVL.

The chain uses TRBV7-2 and TRBJ1-6; a possible D gene is TRBD1 (5 bases). V was clipped by 3 bases and J by 8 bases, with 17 bases between them. The CDR3 covers 16 residues. The germline V gene encodes CDR1 SGHTA and CDR2 FQGNSA. The CDR3 is CASSFWDGPPYSPLHF. CDR3 in DNA: TGTGCCAGCAGCTTTTGGGACGGCCCTCCGTATTCACCCCTCCACTTT.

This clonotype was seen a handful of times. The chain has TRBV5-1 and TRBJ2-5; no reliable D call. The V and J ends lost 4 bases and 0 bases respectively, with 10 bases between them. This CDR3 contains 14 residues. CDR1 SGHRS and CDR2 YFSETQ come from the germline V gene. This chain's CDR3 is CASSQTGNQETQYF. CDR3 bases: TGCGCCAGCAGCCAGACTGGGAACCAAGAGACCCAGTACTTC.

The V gene is TRBV4-2, the J gene TRBJ1-1; 7 bases fit TRBD1. V trimming: 4 bases; J trimming: 1 base; junction bases outside the gene matches: 9. The germline V gene has CDR1 LGHNA and CDR2 YNFKEQ. The CDR3 is made up of 16 amino acids. This CDR3 is CASSRRIRQGNTEAFF. CDR3 nucleotide sequence: TGTGCCAGCAGCCGCCGGATACGACAGGGGAACACTGAAGCTTTCTTT.

This clonotype was detected only a few times. The CDR3 protein is CASRPLAWSYNEQFF. CDR3 bases: TGTGCCAGCAGGCCCTTAGCGTGGTCCTACAATGAGCAGTTCTTC. The chain couples TRBV12-3 or TRBV12-4 to TRBJ2-1; a weak D match, TRBD2 (5 bases). The CDR3 extends over 15 amino acids. V was clipped by 6 bases and J by 1 base, with 13 bases between them.

V usage is TRBV20-1 and J usage is TRBJ2-1; TRBD2 matches 9 bases. CDR1 and CDR2 from the germline V gene are DFQATT and SNEGSKA (reference sequence). The CDR3 totals 13 residues. V lost 1 base to trimming and J lost 8 bases; unmatched junction nucleotides: 3. The CDR3 coding sequence is TGCAGTGCTAGAGGCGGGGGGGGGTATGAGCAGTTCTTC. Translated, it gives CSARGGGGYEQFF.

The rearrangement links TRBV12-3 or TRBV12-4 to TRBJ1-2, with TRBD1 as a possible D gene (5 bases). The CDR3 extends over 16 amino acids. V lost 5 bases and J 7 bases, leaving 23 bases between the germline ends. In nucleotides, the CDR3 is TGTGCCAGCAGTCCAGACCGACGGGGCGTTCCCCGTGGCTACACCTTC. Translated, it gives CASSPDRRGVPRGYTF.

The gene calls are TRBV27 and TRBJ1-5; D is possibly TRBD1 (6 bases). The CDR3 runs 15 residues. Per the germline V gene, CDR1 is MNHEY and CDR2 is SMNVEV (reference sequence). V was clipped by 5 bases and J by 6 bases, with 17 bases between them. This chain's CDR3 is CASSTTGSSSQPQHF. CDR3 DNA: TGTGCCAGCAGTACCACAGGGAGCAGTAGTCAGCCCCAGCATTTT.

The table lists this clonotype with a few counts. The rearrangement joins TRBV29-1 to TRBJ1-2; D is ambiguous. Germline V gene data show CDR1 as SQVTM and CDR2 as ANQGSEA. V was trimmed by 4 bases and J by 6 bases, leaving 9 bases between them. This CDR3 comprises 11 residues. The chain's CDR3 is CSVAAAHGYTF. The CDR3 bases are TGCAGCGTTGCGGCAGCCCATGGCTACACCTTC.

This clonotype was counted between two and nine times. The V and J genes are TRBV25-1 and TRBJ1-1, with D perhaps TRBD1 (5 bases). Between the trimmed V and J ends, which lost 3 bases and 3 bases, there was a span of 14 bases. Germline V CDR1 and CDR2: MGHDK, SYGVNS. This CDR3 contains 15 residues. The CDR3 DNA sequence: TGTGCCAGCAGTGATTCGGGGGAAGGGGACACTGAAGCTTTCTTT. Its translation: CASSDSGEGDTEAFF.

The V gene is TRBV7-2, the J gene TRBJ2-1, with D possibly being TRBD1 (6 bases). The CDR3 loop spans 14 amino acids. Germline V gives CDR1 SGHTA, CDR2 FQGNSA. Trimming stripped 2 bases from V and 9 bases from J, with 14 bases between. CDR3: CASSLRQAAGEQFF. CDR3 nucleotide sequence: TGTGCCAGCAGCTTACGACAGGCCGCCGGTGAGCAGTTCTTC.

The genes are TRBV29-1 and TRBJ2-2, with D unresolved. Germline V gene data show CDR1 as SQVTM and CDR2 as ANQGSEA. Between the trimmed V and J ends, which lost 7 bases and 1 base, there was a span of 4 bases. There are 11 residues in the CDR3. The CDR3 loop is CSAMNTGELFF. In DNA form, the CDR3 reads TGCAGCGCTATGAACACCGGGGAGCTGTTTTTT.

This chain links TRBV27 with TRBJ1-1; a possible D gene is TRBD1 (5 bases). Trimming left V 4 bases short and J 6 bases short, with 15 bases between. Germline lookup yields CDR1 MNHEY and CDR2 SMNVEV (reference sequence). This CDR3 region has 14 residues. The CDR3 region has the DNA TGTGCCAGCAGTTCCCGGGACGGGGTGGCTGAAGCTTTCTTT. The encoded protein is CASSSRDGVAEAFF.

The sample holds a few counts of this clonotype. This chain joins TRBV5-1 and TRBJ1-5, with a possible D match to TRBD1 (5 bases). The germline gives CDR1 SGHRS, CDR2 YFSETQ. V shed 0 bases and J shed 5 bases, with 12 bases lying between them. This CDR3 is 15 amino acids long. The CDR3 protein is CASSLDGGVHQPQHF. The CDR3 DNA reads TGCGCCAGCAGCTTGGACGGAGGGGTACATCAGCCCCAGCATTTT.

The V gene is TRBV12-3 or TRBV12-4, the J gene TRBJ2-7; a weak D match, TRBD1 (5 bases). CDR3 length: 12 amino acids. The V end lost 5 bases, the J end lost 7 bases, and 12 bases lay between the germline ends. The CDR3 DNA follows: TGTGCCAGCAGTCCGACAGACTTGGAGCAGTACTTC. Translated: CASSPTDLEQYF.

The sample holds many counts of this clonotype. The genes are TRBV25-1 and TRBJ2-3, with D perhaps TRBD1 (5 bases). Trimming left V 5 bases short and J 1 base short, with 10 bases between. Germline V gene data show CDR1 as MGHDK and CDR2 as SYGVNS. This CDR3 is built from 14 residues. Written as DNA, the CDR3 is TGTGCCAGCAGTAAAGGGGTTCGCACAGATACGCAGTATTTT. This sequence encodes CASSKGVRTDTQYF.

The chain uses TRBV5-1 and TRBJ2-1; D possibly corresponds to TRBD2 (5 bases). Germline V CDR1 and CDR2: SGHRS, YFSETQ. This CDR3 is 14 amino acids long. Between the trimmed V and J ends, which lost 0 bases and 8 bases, there was a span of 12 bases. As DNA, the CDR3 is TGCGCCAGCAGCTTGGATTCCCCGAGGGATGAGCAGTTCTTC. This translates into CASSLDSPRDEQFF.